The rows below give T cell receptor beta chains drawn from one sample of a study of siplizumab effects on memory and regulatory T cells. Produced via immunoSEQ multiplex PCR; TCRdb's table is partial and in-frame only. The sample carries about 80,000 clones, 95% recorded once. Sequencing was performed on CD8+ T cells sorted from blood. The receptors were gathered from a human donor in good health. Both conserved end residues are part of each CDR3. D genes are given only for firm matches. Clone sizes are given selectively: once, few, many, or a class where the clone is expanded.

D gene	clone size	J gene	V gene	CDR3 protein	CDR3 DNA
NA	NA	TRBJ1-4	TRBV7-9	CASSGDRYNEKLFF	TGTGCCAGCAGCGGGGACCGTTATAATGAAAAACTGTTTTTT
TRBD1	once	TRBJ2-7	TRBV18	CASSPPGQRNSYEQYF	TGTGCCAGCTCACCACCGGGACAGAGAAATTCCTACGAGCAGTACTTC
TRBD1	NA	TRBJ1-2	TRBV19	CASSQTGSHYGYTF	TGTGCCAGTAGCCAGACAGGGAGCCACTATGGCTACACCTTC
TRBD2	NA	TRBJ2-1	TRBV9	CASSVYLAGGNEQFF	TGTGCCAGCAGCGTATATCTAGCGGGAGGGAATGAGCAGTTCTTC
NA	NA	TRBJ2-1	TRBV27	CASSGLEGEQFF	TGTGCCAGCAGTGGGCTAGAGGGTGAGCAGTTCTTC
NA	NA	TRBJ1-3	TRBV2	CASSGGSGNTIYF	TGTGCCAGCAGTGGGGGTTCTGGAAACACCATATATTTT
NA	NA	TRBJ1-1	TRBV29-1	CSVVGTEAFF	TGCAGCGTTGTAGGGACTGAAGCTTTCTTT
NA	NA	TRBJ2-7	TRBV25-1	CASSEFLESIYEQYF	TGTGCCAGCAGTGAATTCCTAGAGAGTATCTACGAGCAGTACTTC
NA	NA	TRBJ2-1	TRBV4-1	CASSPQLSNEQFF	TGCGCCAGCAGCCCGCAACTATCGAATGAGCAGTTCTTC
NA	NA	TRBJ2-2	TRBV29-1	CSVGQVNTGELFF	TGCAGCGTTGGACAGGTGAACACCGGGGAGCTGTTTTTT
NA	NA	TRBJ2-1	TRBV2	CASSDGVSSYNEQFF	TGTGCCAGCAGTGACGGGGTTAGCTCCTACAATGAGCAGTTCTTC
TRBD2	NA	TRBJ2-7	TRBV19	CASSIVGGSSYEQYF	TGTGCCAGTAGTATAGTGGGGGGGAGCTCCTACGAGCAGTACTTC
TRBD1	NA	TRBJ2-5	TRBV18	CASSKYSRDRAQETQYF	TGTGCCAGCTCAAAGTACTCCCGGGACAGGGCACAAGAGACCCAGTACTTC
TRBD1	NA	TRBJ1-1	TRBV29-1	CSVGQGGTEAFF	TGCAGCGTCGGACAGGGCGGGACTGAAGCTTTCTTT
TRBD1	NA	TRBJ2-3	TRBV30	CAWARTGDTDTQYF	TGTGCCTGGGCCAGGACAGGGGACACAGATACGCAGTATTTT
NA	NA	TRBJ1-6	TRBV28	CASSAGAPLHF	TGTGCCAGCAGTGCCGGTGCACCCCTCCACTTT
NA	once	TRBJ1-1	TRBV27	CASSLSYGGMNTEAFF	TGTGCCAGCAGTTTATCATACGGTGGAATGAACACTGAAGCTTTCTTT
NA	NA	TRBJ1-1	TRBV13	CASTSGSSNTEAFF	TGTGCCAGCACGAGCGGGTCATCGAACACTGAAGCTTTCTTT
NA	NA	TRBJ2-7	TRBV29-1	CSVRTREGDKQYF	TGCAGCGTTCGGACTAGGGAGGGGGACAAGCAGTACTTC
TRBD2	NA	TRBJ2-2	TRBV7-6	CASSLEWREATGELFF	TGTGCCAGCAGCTTAGAATGGCGGGAGGCCACCGGGGAGCTGTTTTTT
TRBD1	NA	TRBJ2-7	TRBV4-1	CASSATGDSSYEQYF	TGCGCCAGCAGCGCTACAGGGGACAGTTCCTACGAGCAGTACTTC
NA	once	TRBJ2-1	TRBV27	CASSLSGGWAGNEQFF	TGTGCCAGCAGTTTATCGGGGGGTTGGGCGGGGAATGAGCAGTTCTTC
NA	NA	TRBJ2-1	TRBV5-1	CASSFEGNEQFF	TGCGCCAGCAGCTTCGAGGGGAATGAGCAGTTCTTC
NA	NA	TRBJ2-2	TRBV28	CASGAGRPGELFF	TGTGCCAGCGGGGCGGGTAGACCCGGGGAGCTGTTTTTT
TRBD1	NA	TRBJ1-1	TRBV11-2	CASSLYDRDMNTEAFF	TGTGCCAGCAGCCTCTACGACAGGGACATGAACACTGAAGCTTTCTTT
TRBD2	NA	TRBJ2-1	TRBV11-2	CASSLTQGSGDRSYNEQFF	TGTGCCAGCAGCTTAACTCAGGGTAGCGGGGACCGCTCCTACAATGAGCAGTTCTTC
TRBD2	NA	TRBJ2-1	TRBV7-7	CASSRLAGIENEQFF	TGTGCTAGCAGTCGGCTAGCGGGAATCGAAAATGAGCAGTTCTTC
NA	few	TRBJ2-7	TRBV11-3	CASSLRTAGLYEQYF	TGTGCCAGCAGCTTACGGACAGCAGGCCTATACGAGCAGTACTTC
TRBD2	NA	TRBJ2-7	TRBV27	CASSPRLASYPTQYF	TGTGCCAGCAGTCCACGACTAGCTTCTTATCCCACTCAGTACTTC
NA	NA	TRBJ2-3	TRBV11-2	CASSATARGTDTQYF	TGTGCCAGCAGCGCGACAGCTAGAGGCACAGATACGCAGTATTTT
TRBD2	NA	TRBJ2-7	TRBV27	CASTYSGTSGYEQYF	TGTGCCAGCACCTATTCCGGGACTAGCGGCTACGAGCAGTACTTC
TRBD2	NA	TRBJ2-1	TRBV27	CASSLWTSGSYNEQFF	TGTGCCAGCAGTTTATGGACTAGCGGCTCCTACAATGAGCAGTTCTTC
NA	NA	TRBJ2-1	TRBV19	CASSPQGSYNEQFF	TGTGCCAGTAGTCCCCAGGGTTCATACAATGAGCAGTTCTTC
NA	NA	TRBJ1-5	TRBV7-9	CASSYGDGYQPQHF	TGTGCCAGCAGCTACGGGGACGGTTATCAGCCCCAGCATTTT
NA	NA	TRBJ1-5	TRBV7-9	CASSSPGGSNQPQHF	TGTGCCAGCAGCTCCCCGGGGGGGAGCAATCAGCCCCAGCATTTT
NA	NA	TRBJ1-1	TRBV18	CASSPWQGANTEAFF	TGTGCCAGCTCACCATGGCAGGGAGCAAACACTGAAGCTTTCTTT
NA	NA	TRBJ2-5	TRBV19	CASSAWQGGIGTETQYF	TGTGCCAGTAGTGCCTGGCAAGGGGGGATAGGGACAGAGACCCAGTACTTC
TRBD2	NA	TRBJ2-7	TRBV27	CASSQLAGGFYEQYF	TGTGCCAGCAGTCAACTAGCGGGAGGGTTTTACGAGCAGTACTTC
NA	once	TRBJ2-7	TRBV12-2	CASRNARASGGEGMAYEQYF	TGTGCAAGTCGCAACGCACGGGCAAGCGGGGGGGAAGGAATGGCCTACGAGCAGTACTTC
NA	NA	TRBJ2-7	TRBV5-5	CASSLGISGARTYEQYF	TGTGCCAGCAGCTTAGGCATATCAGGGGCGCGAACCTACGAGCAGTACTTC
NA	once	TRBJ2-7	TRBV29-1	CSAQRGNEQYF	TGCAGCGCACAGAGGGGTAACGAGCAGTACTTC
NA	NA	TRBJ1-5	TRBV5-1	CASSLERVPRGQPQHF	TGCGCCAGCAGCTTGGAACGGGTCCCCCGAGGCCAGCCCCAGCATTTT
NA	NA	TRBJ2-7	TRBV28	CASSWLDLSYEQYF	TGTGCCAGCAGTTGGCTCGACCTTTCCTACGAGCAGTACTTC
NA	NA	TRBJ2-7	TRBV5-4	CASSFHGAREQYF	TGTGCCAGCAGCTTCCACGGGGCTCGCGAGCAGTACTTC
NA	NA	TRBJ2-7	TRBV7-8	CASSSLDWKYEQYF	TGTGCCAGCAGCTCCCTGGACTGGAAGTACGAGCAGTACTTC
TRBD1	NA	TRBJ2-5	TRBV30	CAWQQGARKTQYF	TGTGCCTGGCAACAGGGGGCAAGAAAGACCCAGTACTTC
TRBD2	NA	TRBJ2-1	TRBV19	CASSMGTSGIYNEQFF	TGTGCCAGTAGTATGGGCACTAGCGGCATATACAATGAGCAATTCTTC
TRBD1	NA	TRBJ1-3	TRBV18	CASSSQTGGSGNTIYF	TGTGCCAGCTCATCGCAGACAGGGGGCTCTGGAAACACCATATATTTT
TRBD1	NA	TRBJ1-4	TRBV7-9	CASRGQGGEKLFF	TGTGCCAGCAGGGGACAGGGAGGCGAAAAACTGTTTTTT
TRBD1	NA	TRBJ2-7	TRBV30	CAWSVPGGFNEQYF	TGTGCCTGGAGTGTACCAGGGGGCTTCAACGAGCAGTACTTC
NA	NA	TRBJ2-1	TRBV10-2	CASSDLRGPSREQFF	TGCGCCAGCAGTGATCTTCGGGGACCTAGCCGTGAGCAGTTCTTC
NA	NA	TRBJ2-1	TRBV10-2	CASRNRDDGPEQFF	TGCGCCAGCAGAAACCGGGACGATGGCCCTGAGCAGTTCTTC
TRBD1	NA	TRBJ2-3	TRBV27	CASSMTGDTQYF	TGTGCCAGCAGTATGACAGGGGATACGCAGTATTTT
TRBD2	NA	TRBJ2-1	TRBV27	CASSLGLAGLYNEQFF	TGTGCCAGCAGTTTAGGTCTAGCGGGCCTCTACAATGAGCAGTTCTTC
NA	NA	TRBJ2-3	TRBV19	CASSRDDTDTQYF	TGTGCCAGTAGTAGGGACGACACAGATACGCAGTATTTT
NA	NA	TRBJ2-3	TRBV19	CASSQGPDTQYF	TGTGCCAGTAGTCAGGGTCCAGATACGCAGTATTTT
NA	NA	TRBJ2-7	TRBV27	CASGRGDSYEQYF	TGTGCCAGCGGCAGAGGGGACTCCTACGAGCAGTACTTC